A selection of T cell receptor beta chains follows, all from one sample in a study of beta chain features in type 1 diabetes. Sequenced by immunoSEQ multiplex PCR; TCRdb stores in-frame clones only, minus some. Among about 360,000 clones listed, around 12% were seen once. The source material was naive CD4+ T cells from blood. These TCRs come from a young man in good health. The CDR3 runs from the conserved cysteine through the conserved F or W. A D gene is named only where the DNA matches it firmly. Some rows have no size entry. The others give once, few or many, or a class for an expanded clone.

>few|TRBJ2-7|TRBV6-6|TRBD2
CASMESSGTYEQYF
TGTGCCAGCATGGAGTCGAGCGGGACCTACGAGCAGTACTTC
>NA|TRBJ2-7|TRBV6-1|TRBD1
CASSERHRQGYYEQYF
TGTGCCAGCAGTGAACGCCACCGACAGGGCTACTACGAGCAGTACTTC
>few|TRBJ1-4|TRBV13|TRBD1
CASSSGQGELFF
TGTGCCAGCAGCTCCGGACAGGGCGAACTGTTTTTT
>NA|TRBJ2-3|TRBV12-5|TRBD1
CASERDREETDTQYF
TGTGCTAGTGAGAGGGACAGGGAAGAGACCGATACGCAGTATTTT
>NA|TRBJ2-1|TRBV28|NA
CASSSIRGNEQFF
TGTGCCAGCAGTTCCATCCGGGGAAATGAGCAGTTCTTC
>few|TRBJ2-3|TRBV9|NA
CASSTTTDTQYF
TGTGCCAGCAGCACCACAACAGATACGCAGTATTTT
>few|TRBJ2-1|TRBV7-3|TRBD2
CASSFRTSGNNEQFF
TGTGCCAGCAGCTTCAGAACTAGCGGAAACAATGAGCAGTTCTTC
>NA|TRBJ2-5|TRBV4-3|NA
CASSQDPQQETQYF
TGCGCCAGCAGCCAAGACCCACAGCAAGAGACCCAGTACTTC
>NA|TRBJ1-3|TRBV9|NA
CASSPTAGGNTIYF
TGTGCCAGCAGCCCTACGGCGGGTGGAAACACCATATATTTT
>NA|TRBJ1-1|TRBV9|NA
CASSVEAGRAEAFF
TGTGCCAGCAGCGTAGAGGCAGGGAGGGCTGAAGCTTTCTTT
>NA|TRBJ2-7|TRBV30|NA
CAWSVGGVEYEQYF
TGTGCCTGGAGTGTCGGAGGGGTGGAATACGAGCAGTACTTC
>NA|TRBJ2-1|TRBV18|NA
CASSPGIDYNEQFF
TGTGCCAGCTCACCCGGGATCGACTACAATGAGCAGTTCTTC
>NA|TRBJ2-2|TRBV28|TRBD2
CASKKVAGLHTGELFF
TGTGCCAGCAAAAAGGTAGCGGGACTACACACCGGGGAGCTGTTTTTT
>NA|TRBJ2-7|TRBV18|TRBD1
CASSPPGTGGTSEQYF
TGTGCCAGCTCACCTCCGGGAACAGGGGGGACGAGCGAGCAGTACTTC
>NA|TRBJ1-2|TRBV5-1|NA
CASSLTNLGQNYGYTF
TGCGCCAGCAGCTTGACGAATTTGGGCCAGAACTATGGCTACACCTTC
>few|TRBJ2-7|TRBV13|NA
CASSLGHLGALGYEQYF
TGTGCCAGCAGCTTGGGACACCTAGGCGCGCTGGGGTACGAGCAGTACTTC
>NA|TRBJ2-7|TRBV19|NA
CASSIDPQQQYF
TGTGCCAGTAGTATAGATCCACAGCAGCAGTACTTC
>many|TRBJ2-5|TRBV7-9|NA
CASSPIETQYF
TGTGCCAGCAGCCCCATCGAGACCCAGTACTTC
>NA|TRBJ1-5|TRBV7-8|NA
CASSLYNNQPQHF
TGTGCCAGCAGCTTGTATAACAATCAGCCCCAGCATTTT
>NA|TRBJ1-5|TRBV2|NA
CASSEDLNQPQHF
TGTGCCAGCAGTGAAGATTTAAATCAGCCCCAGCATTTT
>NA|TRBJ2-3|TRBV30|NA
CAWTSPGSVYLFTQYF
TGTGCCTGGACATCGCCGGGGTCGGTCTATCTCTTTACGCAGTATTTT
>NA|TRBJ2-1|TRBV28|TRBD2
CASTSSSGRTPYNEQFF
TGTGCCAGCACTTCATCTAGCGGGAGGACCCCCTACAATGAGCAGTTCTTC
>NA|TRBJ1-5|TRBV4-1|TRBD1
CASSQDPQGASQPQHF
TGCGCCAGCAGCCAAGATCCCCAGGGGGCAAGTCAGCCCCAGCATTTT
>few|TRBJ2-5|TRBV10-3|NA
CAISEGQVETQYF
TGTGCCATCAGTGAGGGTCAGGTAGAGACCCAGTACTTC
>few|TRBJ2-1|TRBV6-6|NA
CASSYGTTRYNEQFF
TGTGCCAGCAGTTACGGGACAACTAGATACAATGAACAGTTCTTC
>NA|TRBJ2-5|TRBV7-9|NA
CATPRQETQYF
TGTGCCACCCCGAGGCAGGAGACCCAGTACTTC
>NA|TRBJ2-1|TRBV5-4|NA
CASSEQQGNNEQFF
TGTGCCAGCAGCGAACAACAGGGAAACAATGAGCAGTTCTTC
>few|TRBJ2-1|TRBV5-1|TRBD2
CASSRGDNEQFF
TGCGCCAGCAGCCGGGGGGACAATGAGCAGTTCTTC
>NA|TRBJ2-7|TRBV29-1|NA
CSVTLTGWSEQYF
TGCAGCGTAACTTTGACAGGTTGGAGCGAGCAGTACTTC
>few|TRBJ2-6|TRBV30|NA
CAWSTPTAGANVLTF
TGTGCCTGGAGTACCCCGACAGCTGGGGCCAACGTCCTGACTTTC
>few|TRBJ2-5|TRBV5-1|TRBD1
CASRSDRGVGETQYF
TGCGCCAGCAGGTCGGACAGGGGCGTGGGAGAGACCCAGTACTTC
>few|TRBJ1-6|TRBV5-1|NA
CASSLRQGENSPLHF
TGCGCCAGCAGCTTGCGGCAGGGCGAGAATTCACCCCTCCACTTT
>few|TRBJ2-5|TRBV7-8|NA
CASSLVSWRNQETQYF
TGTGCCAGCAGCTTAGTATCCTGGAGAAACCAAGAGACCCAGTACTTC
>few|TRBJ1-2|TRBV7-2|NA
CASSLGAGLHSYTF
TGTGCCAGCAGCTTAGGTGCAGGTCTTCATAGCTACACCTTC
>few|TRBJ2-1|TRBV19|NA
CASSISTTMHNEQFF
TGTGCCAGTAGTATCTCGACCACTATGCACAATGAGCAGTTCTTC
>NA|TRBJ2-2|TRBV11-2|NA
CASSFPSSTGELFF
TGTGCCAGCAGCTTCCCCTCCTCGACCGGGGAGCTGTTTTTT
>NA|TRBJ2-5|TRBV10-3|TRBD2
CAISGLVQETQYF
TGTGCCATCTCGGGACTAGTCCAAGAGACCCAGTACTTC
>few|TRBJ2-5|TRBV4-1|NA
CASGWQVEETQYF
TGCGCCAGCGGTTGGCAGGTGGAAGAGACCCAGTACTTC
>few|TRBJ1-4|TRBV7-9|TRBD1
CASSPRDRGEKLFF
TGTGCCAGCAGCCCGAGGGACAGGGGGGAAAAACTGTTTTTT
>NA|TRBJ2-5|TRBV7-8|TRBD1
CASSPQTGKETQYF
TGTGCCAGCAGCCCACAGACAGGGAAGGAGACCCAGTACTTC
>NA|TRBJ2-5|TRBV7-2|NA
CASSLRPSPIQETQYF
TGTGCCAGCAGCTTAAGGCCTAGTCCTATCCAAGAGACCCAGTACTTC
>NA|TRBJ1-5|TRBV11-2|NA
CASSLDGERNQPQHF
TGTGCCAGCAGCTTAGACGGGGAGCGGAATCAGCCCCAGCATTTT
>few|TRBJ2-5|TRBV28|NA
CASSFRGRGRQETQYF
TGTGCCAGCAGTTTTAGGGGCAGGGGAAGGCAAGAGACCCAGTACTTC
>few|TRBJ2-7|TRBV7-9|NA
CASSLELRFGYEQYF
TGTGCCAGCAGCTTAGAGCTCAGGTTTGGCTACGAGCAGTACTTC
>NA|TRBJ1-2|TRBV4-2|NA
CASTWTDNYGYTF
TGTGCCAGCACCTGGACAGATAACTATGGCTACACCTTC
>few|TRBJ2-2|TRBV9|TRBD2
CASSGDYPNTGELFF
TGTGCCAGCAGCGGGGACTACCCGAACACCGGGGAGCTGTTTTTT
>NA|TRBJ2-2|TRBV15|TRBD1
CAPNAGTENTGELFF
TGTGCCCCCAATGCCGGGACAGAGAACACCGGGGAGCTGTTTTTT
>NA|TRBJ1-1|TRBV18|TRBD1
CASSPRTGSDTEAFF
TGTGCCAGCTCACCAAGGACAGGTTCGGACACTGAAGCTTTCTTT